These 10 T cell receptor beta chains originate from one sample sequenced in a study of blood T cell repertoires in COVID-19. The table came from immunoSEQ multiplex PCR; TCRdb's copy has only in-frame clones and leaves some out. The data hold thousands of clones, with around 75% observed a single time. The specimen was peripheral blood. Receptor source: a human donor in a cohort sampled during active COVID-19.

The CDR3 region is CASSQVFRTGDFEIQETQYF. The DNA for the CDR3 is TGTGCCAGCAGCCAAGTCTTCCGGACAGGCGACTTCGAGATCCAAGAGACCCAGTACTTC. This chain joins TRBV3-1 (or the pseudogene TRBV3-2) and TRBJ2-5, with TRBD1 matching 7 bases. Germline CDR1 LGHDT, CDR2 YNNKEL (reference sequence). V was clipped by 1 base and J by 1 base; unmatched bases: 18. The CDR3 sequence is 20 residues long.

J is TRBJ2-3 and V is TRBV6-4; 8 bases agree with TRBD2. The V segment lost 6 bases and the J segment 6 bases; nucleotides outside the gene matches: 11. This CDR3 spans 15 amino acids. The germline gives CDR1 MRHNA, CDR2 SNTAGT. In DNA, the CDR3 is TGTGCCAGCAGCTTACAAGCGGGAGAAACGGATACGCAGTATTTT. This gives the protein CASSLQAGETDTQYF.

There are a few counts of this clone. The chain has TRBV9 and TRBJ1-6; 7 bases fit TRBD1. The CDR3 has 14 residues. Germline assignment: CDR1 SGDLS and CDR2 YYNGEE. V lost 3 bases, J lost 5 bases, and 2 bases stayed unmatched. The CDR3 reads CASSDTGDNSPLHF. CDR3 coding DNA: TGTGCCAGCAGCGATACAGGGGATAATTCACCCCTCCACTTT.

The chain uses TRBV5-1 and TRBJ2-3; a weak D match, TRBD2 (6 bases). The CDR3 covers 17 residues. In germline, CDR1 is SGHRS, CDR2 YFSETQ. V was trimmed by 3 bases and J by 0 bases, leaving 17 bases between them. The DNA of the CDR3 is TGCGCCAGCAGCTCGATACTACCCGGGACTAGCACAGATACGCAGTATTTT. This sequence encodes CASSSILPGTSTDTQYF.

The V call is TRBV27, the J call TRBJ2-7, with D maybe TRBD1 (6 bases). Germline values: CDR1 MNHEY, CDR2 SMNVEV (reference sequence). V lost 5 bases and J lost 2, with 13 bases in between. The CDR3 is 14 amino acids. The CDR3 protein is CASSTMTGTYEQYF. The CDR3 bases are TGTGCCAGCAGTACCATGACAGGAACCTACGAGCAGTACTTC.

In this sample, this clone turned up a few times. The chain is built from TRBV6-5 and TRBJ2-7, with D maybe TRBD1 (6 bases). This CDR3 region has 14 residues. Per germline, CDR1 MNHEY and CDR2 SVGAGI. Trimming left V 6 bases short and J 0 bases short, with 12 bases between. The DNA for the CDR3 is TGTGCCAGCAGGGCAGGGGAAACCTCCTACGAGCAGTACGTC. Its protein is CASRAGETSYEQYV.

The gene calls are TRBV5-4 and TRBJ2-1; 8 bases fit TRBD2. Germline CDR1 reads SGHNT; CDR2 reads YYREEE (reference sequence). This CDR3 is 16 amino acids long. The V and J ends lost 2 bases and 2 bases, in that order; junction bases with no gene match: 6. CDR3 bases: TGTGCCAGCAGCTTCTCCGGGACTAGGACCTACAATGAGCAGTTCTTC. It specifies CASSFSGTRTYNEQFF.

In DNA form, the CDR3 reads TGTGCCACCAGCAGAGAGGGCAGGGATTCATGGGACACTGAAGCTTTCTTT. This gives the protein CATSREGRDSWDTEAFF. The V gene is TRBV15, the J gene TRBJ1-1; TRBD1 might be the D (5 bases). The V end lost 0 bases, the J end lost 3 bases, and 17 bases lay between the germline ends. The CDR3 contains 17 residues. The germline V gene encodes CDR1 LNHNV and CDR2 YYDKDF (reference sequence).

The chain joins TRBV5-4 to TRBJ2-1, with TRBD1 matching over 7 bases. The germline CDR1 and CDR2 sequences are SGHNT and YYREEE (reference sequence). V lost 0 bases and J lost 9; bases outside the gene matches: 9. This CDR3 region has 15 residues. CDR3 coding DNA: TGTGCCAGCAGCTTGGTCGAGGGGGCGCAGAGTGAGCAGTTCTTC. Encoded protein: CASSLVEGAQSEQFF. Drawing the rest from reference TRBV5-4 and TRBJ2-1, the complete variable domain is ETGVTQSPTHLIKTRGQQVTLRCSSQSGHNTVSWYQQALGQGPQFIFQYYREEENGRGNFPPRFSGLQFPNYSSELNVNALELDDSALYLCASSLVEGAQSEQFFGPGTRLTVL.

This clone is classed as medium-sized. The chain recombines TRBV7-2 with TRBJ1-1; 9 nucleotides agree with TRBD1. Germline trimming cut 6 bases from V and 1 base from J; bases unmatched to any gene: 15. CDR3 length: 18 residues. Germline V gene lookup returns CDR1 SGHTA and CDR2 FQGNSA. CDR3 sequence: CASSQGGGQGLWNTEAFF. DNA of the CDR3: TGTGCCAGCAGTCAGGGCGGGGGACAGGGACTTTGGAACACTGAAGCTTTCTTT. Variable domain in full (rest from reference TRBV7-2 and TRBJ1-1): GAGVSQSPSNKVTEKGKDVELRCDPISGHTALYWYRQSLGQGLEFLIYFQGNSAPDKSGLPSDRFSAERTGGSVSTLTIQRTQQEDSAVYLCASSQGGGQGLWNTEAFFGQGTRLTVV.